A single sample gave rise to the 5 T cell receptor beta chains below, sequenced in a study of cytomegalovirus exposure and HLA in healthy donors. PCR employed 60 Vbeta and 13 Jbeta primers. Libraries were prepared by immunoSEQ multiplex PCR; TCRdb keeps only in-frame clonotypes and omits some of them. The sample lists 100,000 to 150,000 clones, almost 80% occurring once. The specimen was PBMCs. These receptors originate from a female donor in good health and CMV-seronegative.

V usage is TRBV27 and J usage is TRBJ2-1; the match to TRBD2 covers 12 bases. Looked up from germline, CDR1 is MNHEY and CDR2 is SMNVEV (reference sequence). The CDR3 sequence is 19 residues long. V shed 2 bases and J 0 bases; nucleotides not matched to a gene: 8. For the CDR3, the DNA is TGTGCCAGCAGTTTAAAGGGACTAGCGGGCGGCGGCTCCTACAATGAGCAGTTCTTC. It translates to CASSLKGLAGGGSYNEQFF.

The CDR3 nucleotides are TGTGCCAGTAGTAGACAGGGGGTTCAAGAGACCCAGTACTTC. Translation gives CASSRQGVQETQYF. The chain recombines TRBV19 with TRBJ2-5; 9 nucleotides match TRBD1. From germline, CDR1 is LNHDA and CDR2 SQIVND (reference sequence). The CDR3 runs to 14 residues. The junction had 2 bases not matched to a gene; V was cut back by 4 bases and J by 2 bases.

This clone was found a few times. The chain uses TRBV7-2 and TRBJ2-2; D is possibly TRBD1 (5 bases). Germline loops: CDR1 SGHTA, CDR2 FQGNSA. This CDR3 has 15 residues. The V gene lost 6 bases and the J gene lost 2 bases, with 13 bases spanning the gap. As DNA, the CDR3 is TGTGCCAGCAGAACTGGGCAGGGTAACACCGGGGAGCTGTTTTTT. The encoded protein is CASRTGQGNTGELFF.

In this sample, this clone turned up a few times. V is TRBV5-1 and J is TRBJ2-1, with 11 bases aligning to TRBD1. This CDR3 has 15 amino acids. V was clipped by 3 bases and J by 2 bases; unmatched bases: 1. From germline, CDR1 is SGHRS and CDR2 YFSETQ. The DNA of the CDR3 is TGCGCCAGCAGCTCGGGACAGGGGGCCTACAATGAGCAGTTCTTC. Amino acid sequence: CASSSGQGAYNEQFF.

CDR3 sequence (DNA): TGTGCCAGCAGCTCGCCGTGGACAGGGCCCGACTCACCCCTCCACTTT. Translation gives CASSSPWTGPDSPLHF. J is TRBJ1-6 and V is TRBV7-9, with TRBD1 matching over 8 bases. CDR1 SEHNR and CDR2 FQNEAQ come from the germline V gene (reference sequence). This CDR3 contains 16 residues. Trimming took 4 bases from V and 10 from J; bases not matched to a gene: 12.